The 27 T cell receptor beta chains in this list originate from one sample, sequenced in a study of blood T cells in healthy people across ages. Through a sample-barcoded 5' primer and a J-beta primer mix, a second PCR was run for about 6 to 11 cycles. TCRdb reprocessed the 5' RACE reads with MiXCR, giving one entry per CDR3 protein. The table lists 1.5 million to 2 million distinct CDR3 sequences, 40% to 55% of them singletons. Sequencing was done on a sample of blood. These receptors all stem from a woman between 40 and 55 years old in good health.

This chain uses TRBV6-5 with TRBJ2-5, with 11 bases aligning to TRBD2. The CDR3 sequence is 16 residues long. The J segment lost 11 bases and the V segment lost 6 bases, leaving 17 bases of the junction unmatched. Germline assignment: CDR1 MNHEY and CDR2 SVGAGI. Here the CDR3 DNA reads TGTGCCAGCAGCCCGGATCTAGCGGGGGGTCTTTCGGGGCAGTACTTC. Amino acid sequence: CASSPDLAGGLSGQYF.

The rearrangement joins TRBV7-8 to TRBJ1-2; D possibly corresponds to TRBD1 (6 bases). Trimming took off 10 bases at V and 7 bases at J, with 28 bases between the two ends. The germline gives CDR1 SGHVS, CDR2 FQNEAQ. This CDR3 has 16 residues. CDR3: CATSRGGWNSLGGYTF. As DNA, the CDR3 is TGTGCCACCTCGAGGGGGGGATGGAATTCGTTGGGTGGCTACACCTTC.

The chain couples TRBV14 to TRBJ2-7; tentative D call: TRBD1 (6 bases). This CDR3 has 13 amino acids. The V and J ends lost 1 base and 6 bases respectively, with 10 bases between them. Germline lookup yields CDR1 SGHDN and CDR2 FVKESK. The CDR3 protein is CASSQAPGAEQYF. In DNA, the CDR3 is TGTGCCAGCAGCCAAGCACCAGGGGCCGAGCAGTACTTC.

This chain joins TRBV20-1 and TRBJ2-7, with TRBD2 as a possible D gene (6 bases). Trimming left V 7 bases short and J 2 bases short, with 15 bases between. The CDR3 sequence is 13 residues long. CDR1 and CDR2 (germline): DFQATT, SNEGSKA (reference sequence). The CDR3 region has the DNA TGCAGTGGCCAAACCGGGACTCCCTACGAGCAGTACTTC. This encodes CSGQTGTPYEQYF.

The chain is built from TRBV5-1 and TRBJ2-5, with 7 bases lining up with TRBD1. Looked up from germline, CDR1 is SGHRS and CDR2 is YFSETQ. CDR3 length: 14 residues. The ends lost 4 bases at V and 11 bases at J; junction bases unmatched: 14. The CDR3 sequence: CASSLGTARTEQYF. CDR3 nucleotides: TGCGCCAGCAGCCTTGGGACAGCCCGAACGGAGCAGTACTTC.

The V and J genes are TRBV27 and TRBJ1-4; 7 nucleotides match TRBD1. Germline V gives CDR1 MNHEY, CDR2 SMNVEV (reference sequence). The V segment lost 1 base and the J segment 2 bases; nucleotides outside the gene matches: 4. The CDR3 runs 16 residues. CDR3 sequence reads: CASSLLHRGTNEKLFF. The DNA for the CDR3 is TGTGCCAGCAGTTTATTACACAGGGGCACTAATGAAAAACTGTTTTTT. Complete variable domain (other parts from reference TRBV27 and TRBJ1-4): EAQVTQNPRYLITVTGKKLTVTCSQNMNHEYMSWYRQDPGLGLRQIYYSMNVEVTDKGDVPEGYKVSRKEKRNFPLILESPSPNQTSLYFCASSLLHRGTNEKLFFGSGTQLSVL.

The CDR3 DNA sequence: TGCAGCGTTGACCCCGCCCCTGGGGATGAGCAGTTCTTC. This sequence encodes CSVDPAPGDEQFF. V is TRBV29-1 and J is TRBJ2-1, with D unresolved. Germline V lookup: CDR1 SQVTM, CDR2 ANQGSEA. Trimming pared 3 bases from V and 8 bases from J, leaving 14 bases between. This CDR3 is 13 amino acids long.

This chain uses TRBV6-5 with TRBJ1-2, with D unresolved. V lost 2 bases, J lost 4 bases, and 5 bases lay in between. The CDR3 has 12 amino acids. Per the germline V gene, CDR1 is MNHEY and CDR2 is SVGAGI. This CDR3 is CASSYGRYGYTF. CDR3 nucleotide sequence: TGTGCCAGCAGTTACGGACGCTATGGCTACACCTTC.

In its sample, this clonotype was seen once. The chain uses TRBV6-1 and TRBJ2-1; D is possibly TRBD1 or TRBD2 (6 bases each). The CDR3 runs to 18 residues. V gave up 6 bases and J gave up 0 bases, with 21 bases separating them. From germline, CDR1 is MNHNS and CDR2 SASEGT. The CDR3 sequence: CASRIGGHLNLSYNEQFF. For the CDR3, the DNA is TGTGCCAGCAGGATCGGGGGACACCTAAACCTCTCCTACAATGAGCAGTTCTTC.

This clonotype has just a few counts. V usage is TRBV7-9 and J usage is TRBJ2-4; D is ambiguous. CDR3 length equals 12 residues. V was shortened by 4 bases and J by 3 bases, with 4 bases between the two germline ends. Germline V gives CDR1 SEHNR, CDR2 FQNEAQ (reference sequence). For the CDR3, the DNA is TGTGCCAGCAGCTCGAACAAAAACATTCAGTACTTC. It encodes CASSSNKNIQYF.

This clonotype appeared once. The genes are TRBV6-1 and TRBJ1-4; D is uncertain. V lost 2 bases and J 0 bases, leaving 7 bases between the germline ends. This CDR3 is 15 amino acids long. Germline loops: CDR1 MNHNS, CDR2 SASEGT. The CDR3 sequence: CASSEHSPTNEKLFF. Here the CDR3 DNA reads TGTGCCAGCAGTGAACACAGCCCAACTAATGAAAAACTGTTTTTT.

This clonotype was observed a few times. The rearrangement joins TRBV5-6 to TRBJ2-4; D is possibly TRBD1 (5 bases). The CDR3 length is 18 residues. V gave up 6 bases and J gave up 4 bases, with 26 bases separating them. Germline V CDR1 and CDR2: SGHDT, YYEEEE. As DNA, the CDR3 is TGTGCCAGCAACGGTGGGCCAGGACATCCAACCAAAAAAAACATTCAGTACTTC. Translating it yields CASNGGPGHPTKKNIQYF.

The chain employs TRBV7-3 and TRBJ2-7, with TRBD2 matching 10 bases. The length of the CDR3 is 14 residues. Germline V lookup: CDR1 SGHTA, CDR2 FQGTGA. J was trimmed by 7 bases and V by 5 bases; bases with no gene match: 8. The CDR3 coding sequence is TGTGCCAGCAGCCAGACTAGCGGGTACAATGAGCAGTACTTC. As protein: CASSQTSGYNEQYF.

The chain uses TRBV5-6 and TRBJ2-1; the D gene is possibly TRBD2 (5 bases). Per the germline V gene, CDR1 is SGHDT and CDR2 is YYEEEE. With 4 bases removed from V and 7 bases from J, the gap between germline ends came to 15 bases. CDR3 size: 14 residues. CDR3 sequence reads: CASSPGISGNEQFF. The CDR3 nucleotides are TGTGCCAGCAGCCCCGGGATCTCCGGGAATGAGCAGTTCTTC.

This chain uses TRBV20-1 with TRBJ1-2, with 9 positions matching TRBD1. Germline lookup yields CDR1 DFQATT and CDR2 SNEGSKA (reference sequence). V was clipped by 4 bases and J by 8 bases; unmatched bases: 11. This CDR3 comprises 14 residues. CDR3 sequence: CSATFGTGLFGYTF. Written as DNA, the CDR3 is TGCAGTGCTACCTTTGGGACAGGGTTATTCGGCTACACCTTC.

In this sample, this clonotype turned up once. The J gene is TRBJ2-1, the V gene TRBV5-1, with a weak D call TRBD2 (5 bases). The CDR3 loop spans 15 amino acids. Germline V gene sequence: CDR1 SGHRS, CDR2 YFSETQ. V was clipped by 0 bases and J by 6 bases, with 13 bases between them. The CDR3 nucleotides read TGCGCCAGCAGCTTGGGAGAGGGTTGGTCCAATGAGCAGTTCTTC. Translated: CASSLGEGWSNEQFF.

The V gene is TRBV6-2 or TRBV6-3, the J gene TRBJ2-4, with D hard to call. The germline V and J ends were trimmed by 6 bases and 7 bases, with 19 bases remaining between them. The CDR3 is 15 amino acids. Germline values: CDR1 MNHEY, CDR2 SVGEGT. In nucleotides, the CDR3 is TGTGCCAGCAGCTTAGGCGGTTCTTCCTGGAACATTCAGTACTTC. Protein product: CASSLGGSSWNIQYF.

CDR3 nucleotides: TGTGCCAGCAGTGACAGACACATCGCGACAGCCGCCTATGGCTACACCTTC. Residues: CASSDRHIATAAYGYTF. The chain couples TRBV6-1 to TRBJ1-2, with a possible D match to TRBD1 (5 bases). The CDR3 is 17 residues long. Germline values: CDR1 MNHNS, CDR2 SASEGT. The V and J ends lost 3 bases and 4 bases respectively, with 21 bases between them.

This chain links TRBV6-1 with TRBJ2-5; tentative D call: TRBD2 (6 bases). Germline V gives CDR1 MNHNS, CDR2 SASEGT. Trimming stripped 2 bases from V and 11 bases from J, with 18 bases between. The CDR3 length is 14 residues. Here the CDR3 DNA reads TGTGCCAGCAGTGAAAGTTTGGGAGGAGGGGAGCAGTACTTC. The encoded protein is CASSESLGGGEQYF.

Points on this clonotype: The junction does not match germline at one end; this may be a read error. The chain employs TRBV4-3 and TRBJ1-2; D possibly corresponds to TRBD1 (5 bases). CDR3 length: 17 amino acids. Germline CDR1 and CDR2: LGHNA and YSLEER. Here the CDR3 reads CASSQSFLTAGGYDYTF. CDR3 bases: TGCGCCAGCAGCCAGTCTTTCTTGACGGCGGGGGGGTATGACTACACCTTC.

The chain employs TRBV28 and TRBJ2-1; 7 nucleotides align to TRBD1. Germline assignment: CDR1 MDHEN and CDR2 SYDVKM. The CDR3 consists of 15 residues. The V segment lost 8 bases and the J segment 0 bases; nucleotides outside the gene matches: 7. This chain's CDR3 is CASVPGGSSYNEQFF. The CDR3 nucleotides are TGTGCCAGCGTACCAGGGGGATCCTCCTACAATGAGCAGTTCTTC.

The V gene is TRBV9, the J gene TRBJ2-1; D remains ambiguous. The CDR3 runs to 14 residues. V was clipped by 1 base and J by 4 bases, with 9 bases between them. Germline-derived CDR1 and CDR2 are SGDLS and YYNGEE. As DNA, the CDR3 is TGTGCCAGCAGCGTATCGTCAAAGTACAATGAGCAGTTCTTC. Protein: CASSVSSKYNEQFF.

The J gene is TRBJ1-2, the V gene TRBV20-1; D may be TRBD1 (5 bases). This CDR3 spans 13 amino acids. Trimming left V 5 bases short and J 4 bases short, with 14 bases between. CDR1 and CDR2 (germline): DFQATT, SNEGSKA (reference sequence). CDR3 in DNA: TGCAGTGCTCACCTCGGGCAGGGCTATGGCTACACCTTC. This gives the protein CSAHLGQGYGYTF.

The CDR3 DNA reads TGTGCCAGCAGTTACTCCAGGGGGTACACTGAAGCTTTCTTT. Protein sequence: CASSYSRGYTEAFF. The chain uses TRBV6-5 and TRBJ1-1; 7 bases align to TRBD1. The ends lost 0 bases at V and 3 bases at J; junction bases unmatched: 1. The CDR3 consists of 14 residues. Germline V CDR1 and CDR2: MNHEY, SVGAGI.

The CDR3 nucleotides read TGTGCCAGCAGCGTACAGGATAACTATGGCTACACCTTC. Translation gives CASSVQDNYGYTF. The chain uses TRBV5-4 and TRBJ1-2; the D gene is possibly TRBD1 (5 bases). CDR3 size: 13 residues. Germline loops: CDR1 SGHNT, CDR2 YYREEE (reference sequence). Trimming took off 4 bases at V and 1 base at J, with 8 bases between the two ends.

CDR3 sequence (DNA): TGTGCCAGCACCCCCTACGGAAGGCGGGAGACCCAGTACTTC. Its protein is CASTPYGRRETQYF. V gene TRBV7-2 combines with J gene TRBJ2-7; unclear D gene. The J call is in doubt because the DNA end fits TRBJ2-5 better. CDR3 length: 14 residues. From germline, CDR1 is SGHTA and CDR2 FQGNSA.

V is TRBV20-1 and J is TRBJ2-1, with D perhaps TRBD2 (5 bases). Germline CDR1 and CDR2: DFQATT and SNEGSKA (reference sequence). V was pared by 5 bases and J by 6 bases, with 8 bases between. This CDR3 spans 11 amino acids. CDR3 protein: CSAASPNEQFF. Written as DNA, the CDR3 is TGCAGTGCTGCTAGCCCCAATGAGCAGTTCTTC.